This entry lists 17 T cell receptor beta chains sequenced from one sample in a study of STAT5B mutations in CD4+ large granular lymphocyte leukemia. Measured with immunoSEQ multiplex PCR; TCRdb has only the in-frame clones, and not every one. In the table there are some 32,000 clones, around four fifths of which are singletons. The sample comprised CD4+ T cells from blood buffy coats. The receptor set was obtained from a human donor in good health.

The V and J genes are TRBV5-1 and TRBJ2-3; 7 bases line up with TRBD2. This CDR3 spans 15 amino acids. Germline trimming cut 0 bases from V and 3 bases from J; bases unmatched to any gene: 4. Germline CDR1 SGHRS, CDR2 YFSETQ. The chain's CDR3 is CASSLGLADTDTQYF. The DNA for the CDR3 is TGCGCCAGCAGCTTGGGGCTAGCGGATACAGATACGCAGTATTTT. The entire variable domain, with the rest obtained from reference TRBV5-1 and TRBJ2-3, is as follows: KAGVTQTPRYLIKTRGQQVTLSCSPISGHRSVSWYQQTPGQGLQFLFEYFSETQRNKGNFPGRFSGRQFSNSRSEMNVSTLELGDSALYLCASSLGLADTDTQYFGPGTRLTVL.

This clone was seen only once. The chain carries TRBV10-3 and TRBJ1-6; TRBD1 agrees at 7 bases. The CDR3 has 16 amino acids. V lost 2 bases and J lost 9; bases outside the gene matches: 10. Germline V lookup: CDR1 ENHRY, CDR2 SYGVKD. The CDR3 DNA is TGTGCCATCAGTGAGCGGAGTACAGGGGAGGGTTCACCCCTCCACTTT. This encodes CAISERSTGEGSPLHF.

V gene TRBV9 combines with J gene TRBJ1-5, with TRBD1 as a possible D gene (6 bases). The CDR3 runs to 15 residues. Trimming stripped 3 bases from V and 7 bases from J, with 17 bases between. Germline values: CDR1 SGDLS, CDR2 YYNGEE. Here the CDR3 reads CASSAAVGAGQPQHF. The CDR3 nucleotides read TGTGCCAGCAGCGCCGCCGTGGGGGCTGGGCAGCCCCAGCATTTT.

The rearrangement links TRBV7-9 to TRBJ1-4, with 7 bases that match TRBD1. The length of the CDR3 is 16 residues. Germline assignment: CDR1 SEHNR and CDR2 FQNEAQ (reference sequence). After removal of 2 bases from V and 0 bases from J, the junction contained 3 bases not matched to a gene. CDR3: CASSLTQGATNEKLFF. The CDR3 DNA follows: TGTGCCAGCAGCTTAACGCAGGGGGCAACTAATGAAAAACTGTTTTTT. The whole variable domain, remainder taken from reference TRBV7-9 and TRBJ1-4, is DTGVSQNPRHKITKRGQNVTFRCDPISEHNRLYWYRQTLGQGPEFLTYFQNEAQLEKSRLLSDRFSAERPKGSFSTLEIQRTEQGDSAMYLCASSLTQGATNEKLFFGSGTQLSVL.

The chain uses TRBV5-4 and TRBJ2-7; 8 positions match TRBD2. CDR3 length equals 15 residues. J gave up 2 bases and V 0 bases, and 4 bases lay outside the gene matches. Germline CDR1 reads SGHNT; CDR2 reads YYREEE (reference sequence). In DNA form, the CDR3 reads TGTGCCAGCAGCTTGGGTCGGGAGGGAGCCTACGAGCAGTACTTC. Encoded protein: CASSLGREGAYEQYF.

The chain joins TRBV5-6 to TRBJ2-4; D uncertain. The CDR3 contains 11 residues. Trimming removed 2 bases at V and 7 bases at J, with 4 bases between. The germline V gene has CDR1 SGHDT and CDR2 YYEEEE. CDR3 sequence reads: CASSFGNIQYF. For the CDR3, the DNA is TGTGCCAGCAGCTTTGGGAACATTCAGTACTTC.

This clone appeared once. The rearrangement links TRBV30 to TRBJ1-1; TRBD1 aligns across 7 bases. J gave up 4 bases and V 4 bases, and 3 bases lay outside the gene matches. The CDR3 spans 12 residues. From germline, CDR1 is GTSNPN and CDR2 SVGIG (reference sequence). The CDR3 protein is CAWNKGATEAFF. The CDR3 DNA reads TGTGCCTGGAATAAGGGGGCCACTGAAGCTTTCTTT.

This chain joins TRBV7-3 and TRBJ2-6, with D possibly matching TRBD1 (5 bases). The V and J ends lost 3 bases and 0 bases respectively, with 12 bases between them. Germline V gene sequence: CDR1 SGHTA, CDR2 FQGTGA. This CDR3 spans 17 amino acids. CDR3 in amino acids: CASSLTALSSGANVLTF. The CDR3, as DNA: TGTGCCAGCAGCTTGACAGCCCTGTCCTCTGGGGCCAACGTCCTGACTTTC.

This chain uses TRBV19 with TRBJ2-3, with 12 bases fitting TRBD2. The junction had 7 bases not matched to a gene; V was cut back by 4 bases and J by 5 bases. The germline V gene encodes CDR1 LNHDA and CDR2 SQIVND (reference sequence). The length of the CDR3 is 16 residues. The CDR3 here is CASSSQLAGGEDTQYF. As DNA, the CDR3 is TGTGCCAGTAGTAGTCAACTAGCGGGAGGTGAAGATACGCAGTATTTT.

V usage is TRBV5-5 and J usage is TRBJ1-1; 12 bases align to TRBD1. V dropped 4 bases and J dropped 4; count of bases not matched to a gene: 8. The CDR3 contains 16 residues. Looked up from germline, CDR1 is SGHKS and CDR2 is YYEKEE (reference sequence). CDR3 coding DNA: TGTGCCAGCAGCCCGGGACAGGGGGCGACAGGCACTGAAGCTTTCTTT. Translated: CASSPGQGATGTEAFF.

This clone was counted a few times. The chain carries TRBV9 and TRBJ1-5; D call uncertain. This CDR3 spans 13 amino acids. Looked up from germline, CDR1 is SGDLS and CDR2 is YYNGEE. V lost 7 bases and J lost 0, with 8 bases in between. The CDR3 protein is CASGQTSNQPQHF. The DNA of the CDR3 is TGTGCCAGCGGTCAGACTAGCAATCAGCCCCAGCATTTT. Drawing the rest from reference TRBV9 and TRBJ1-5, the complete variable domain is DSGVTQTPKHLITATGQRVTLRCSPRSGDLSVYWYQQSLDQGLQFLIQYYNGEERAKGNILERFSAQQFPDLHSELNLSSLELGDSALYFCASGQTSNQPQHFGDGTRLSIL.

V usage is TRBV19 and J usage is TRBJ1-1, with 7 bases that match TRBD1. From germline, CDR1 is LNHDA and CDR2 SQIVND (reference sequence). The CDR3 spans 14 residues. Losses at the gene ends were 6 bases for V and 6 bases for J; bases not matched to a gene: 10. In DNA form, the CDR3 reads TGTGCCAGTAGGCGCGGGACAGTAGAGTCTGAAGCTTTCTTT. Protein sequence: CASRRGTVESEAFF. The variable domain in full, completed from reference TRBV19 and TRBJ1-1, reads DGGITQSPKYLFRKEGQNVTLSCEQNLNHDAMYWYRQDPGQGLRLIYYSQIVNDFQKGDIAEGYSVSREKKESFPLTVTSAQKNPTAFYLCASRRGTVESEAFFGQGTRLTVV.

The V gene is TRBV6-5, the J gene TRBJ1-2, with 8 bases fitting TRBD1. Germline V gives CDR1 MNHEY, CDR2 SVGAGI. The CDR3 contains 14 residues. With V trimmed by 6 bases and J by 8 bases, 11 bases remained unmatched. The CDR3 loop is CASSPEQGVEGYTF. In DNA form, the CDR3 reads TGTGCCAGCAGCCCCGAACAGGGGGTGGAGGGCTACACCTTC.

The chain uses TRBV4-1 and TRBJ2-1; 7 positions agree with TRBD2. The CDR3 length is 20 residues. After removal of 3 bases from V and 0 bases from J, the junction contained 17 bases not matched to a gene. Looked up from germline, CDR1 is MGHRA and CDR2 is YSYEKL. CDR3 protein: CASSHPQGPPLAPSYNEQFF. CDR3 nucleotide sequence: TGCGCCAGCAGCCACCCTCAAGGTCCCCCACTAGCGCCCTCCTACAATGAGCAGTTCTTC.

The chain carries TRBV5-6 and TRBJ2-7; no reliable D call. The CDR3 loop spans 14 amino acids. Germline CDR1 reads SGHDT; CDR2 reads YYEEEE. V dropped 0 bases and J dropped 0 bases, with 7 bases sitting between them. Written as DNA, the CDR3 is TGTGCCAGCAGCTTGGCCAGACCCTCCTACGAGCAGTACTTC. It specifies CASSLARPSYEQYF.

This chain connects TRBV5-1 to TRBJ2-5; D unresolved. Trimming removed 5 bases at V and 4 bases at J, with 12 bases between. Germline V gene data show CDR1 as SGHRS and CDR2 as YFSETQ. CDR3 length equals 13 residues. The CDR3 coding sequence is TGCGCCAGCAGAATCGCCCCATCAGAGACCCAGTACTTC. Translated: CASRIAPSETQYF.

The V gene is TRBV14, the J gene TRBJ2-1; 11 nucleotides agree with TRBD2. The V segment lost 4 bases and the J segment 4 bases; nucleotides outside the gene matches: 12. Germline V lookup: CDR1 SGHDN, CDR2 FVKESK. This CDR3 spans 18 amino acids. The DNA of the CDR3 is TGTGCCAGCAGCCCTGGCTTTCGGGCTAGCGGGAGGTACAATGAGCAGTTCTTC. Amino acids: CASSPGFRASGRYNEQFF.